These 14 T cell receptor beta chains were all obtained from the same sample, sequenced in a study of human T cells and chemical hapten exposure. Time point described: patch test 2, 6 weeks after DPC sensitization. The treatment is: therapeutic diphenylcyclopropenone sensitization with weekly scalp DPC. The total RNA was obtained from whole blood that was not fractionated. TCRdb re-called the RACE reads through MiXCR, storing one row per CDR3 protein. The sample yields roughly 42,000 distinct CDR3 sequences, 9.6% seen once. Sequences were derived from whole blood, sampled in connection with sensitization to the hapten diphenylcyclopropenone (DPC). Source of these receptors: a woman aged 25 to 39 with alopecia areata. Some clones in this sample may be carry-over from other donors' samples.

The chain couples TRBV4-2 to TRBJ1-4, with D possibly TRBD1 on 5 matching bases. The CDR3 is 15 amino acids. The germline CDR1 and CDR2 sequences are LGHNA and YNFKEQ. The germline V and J ends were trimmed by 3 bases and 3 bases, with 11 bases remaining between them. Here the CDR3 reads CASSQGGSSNEKLFF. In DNA, the CDR3 is TGTGCCAGCAGCCAGGGGGGGTCTTCTAATGAAAAACTGTTTTTT.

The chain couples TRBV11-1 to TRBJ2-7; 7 bases agree with TRBD2. Germline V CDR1 and CDR2: SGHAT, FQDESV (reference sequence). The CDR3 is made up of 13 amino acids. V was clipped by 5 bases and J by 5 bases; unmatched bases: 6. The DNA for the CDR3 is TGTGCCAGCAGCCCGACTAGCCTAAACGAGCAGTACTTC. This codes for CASSPTSLNEQYF.

This clonotype was observed at least ten times. This chain uses TRBV5-1 with TRBJ1-5, with a weak D call TRBD1 (5 bases). Looked up from germline, CDR1 is SGHRS and CDR2 is YFSETQ. The CDR3 spans 13 residues. The V end lost 4 bases, the J end lost 6 bases, and 11 bases lay between the germline ends. The CDR3 loop reads CASSIGTGQPQHF. The CDR3 bases are TGCGCCAGCAGCATAGGGACGGGTCAGCCCCAGCATTTT. Full variable domain (remainder filled in from reference TRBV5-1 and TRBJ1-5): KAGVTQTPRYLIKTRGQQVTLSCSPISGHRSVSWYQQTPGQGLQFLFEYFSETQRNKGNFPGRFSGRQFSNSRSEMNVSTLELGDSALYLCASSIGTGQPQHFGDGTRLSIL.

This clonotype came up a few times. One junction end disagrees with the germline gene, perhaps due to a read error. V and J are TRBV6-2 or TRBV6-3 and TRBJ2-1; possible D gene TRBD1, 6 bases. This CDR3 has 14 amino acids. Per germline, CDR1 MNHEY and CDR2 SVGEGT. The CDR3 nucleotides read TGTGCCAGCAGATCCCCCAGGGGCTACTATGAGCAGTTCTTC. Protein product: CASRSPRGYYEQFF.

V and J are TRBV2 and TRBJ2-1; 9 nucleotides agree with TRBD1. Looked up from germline, CDR1 is SNHLY and CDR2 is FYNNEI. The V segment lost 0 bases and the J segment 8 bases; nucleotides outside the gene matches: 11. The CDR3 is 17 amino acids. CDR3 sequence (DNA): TGTGCCAGCAGTGAAGCGAGTGGACAGGGGAGAGTTCATGAGCAGTTCTTC. It encodes CASSEASGQGRVHEQFF. Filled out from reference TRBV2 and TRBJ2-1, the complete variable domain reads EPEVTQTPSHQVTQMGQEVILRCVPISNHLYFYWYRQILGQKVEFLVSFYNNEISEKSEIFDDQFSVERPDGSNFTLKIRSTKLEDSAMYFCASSEASGQGRVHEQFFGPGTRLTVL.

This clonotype was counted at least ten times. The rearrangement uses TRBV7-3 and TRBJ1-6; possibly TRBD1 for D (6 bases). Trimming removed 5 bases from V and 5 bases from J, with 10 bases in between. The CDR3 length is 14 residues. Germline lookup yields CDR1 SGHTA and CDR2 FQGTGA. The CDR3 here is CASSPGTNNSPLHF. DNA for the CDR3: TGTGCCAGCAGCCCCGGGACAAATAATTCACCCCTCCACTTT.

This clonotype was counted at least ten times. V gene TRBV5-6 combines with J gene TRBJ2-7, with D unclear. V lost 2 bases and J 2 bases, leaving 8 bases between the germline ends. Germline V gives CDR1 SGHDT, CDR2 YYEEEE. The CDR3 consists of 13 residues. This CDR3 reads CASSFGGPYEQYF. CDR3 coding DNA: TGTGCCAGCAGCTTCGGCGGTCCCTACGAGCAGTACTTC.

V is TRBV20-1 and J is TRBJ2-5; 9 bases fit TRBD2. Germline lookup yields CDR1 DFQATT and CDR2 SNEGSKA (reference sequence). V was pared by 6 bases and J by 7 bases, with 12 bases of the junction left unmatched. The length of the CDR3 is 14 residues. CDR3 residues: CSALSGGVQGTQYF. The CDR3 nucleotides are TGCAGTGCGCTTAGCGGGGGCGTTCAGGGGACCCAGTACTTC.

This clonotype was detected only a few times. The V gene is TRBV7-2, the J gene TRBJ1-4; D is unclear. Per germline, CDR1 SGHTA and CDR2 FQGNSA. This CDR3 region has 15 residues. Between the trimmed V and J ends, which lost 0 bases and 7 bases, there was a span of 12 bases. As DNA, the CDR3 is TGTGCCAGCAGCTTAGCGGTGGGATCGGGTGAAAAACTGTTTTTT. Translating gives CASSLAVGSGEKLFF. The full variable domain, in which reference TRBV7-2 and TRBJ1-4 provide the parts outside the CDR3, is GAGVSQSPSNKVTEKGKDVELRCDPISGHTALYWYRQSLGQGLEFLIYFQGNSAPDKSGLPSDRFSAERTGGSVSTLTIQRTQQEDSAVYLCASSLAVGSGEKLFFGSGTQLSVL.

This clonotype showed up many times. The rearrangement uses TRBV19 and TRBJ2-5, with D uncertain. V lost 4 bases, J lost 4 bases, and 13 bases lay in between. Germline values: CDR1 LNHDA, CDR2 SQIVND (reference sequence). The CDR3 length is 14 residues. The CDR3 nucleotides are TGTGCCAGTAGTAGGTTCCAGGTCCCAGAGACCCAGTACTTC. Translated, it gives CASSRFQVPETQYF.

This clonotype was seen many times. J is TRBJ2-3 and V is TRBV7-2; 10 bases agree with TRBD2. Losses at the gene ends were 1 base for V and 1 base for J; bases not matched to a gene: 11. The CDR3 sequence is 19 residues long. Germline values: CDR1 SGHTA, CDR2 FQGNSA. The CDR3 DNA is TGTGCCAGCAGCTTAGTTATAGGTGGTCTAGCGGGGGGCACAGATACGCAGTATTTT. This translates into CASSLVIGGLAGGTDTQYF. Variable domain in full (rest from reference TRBV7-2 and TRBJ2-3): GAGVSQSPSNKVTEKGKDVELRCDPISGHTALYWYRQSLGQGLEFLIYFQGNSAPDKSGLPSDRFSAERTGGSVSTLTIQRTQQEDSAVYLCASSLVIGGLAGGTDTQYFGPGTRLTVL.

The chain uses TRBV4-3 and TRBJ2-2; D perhaps matches TRBD1 (5 bases). Germline assignment: CDR1 LGHNA and CDR2 YSLEER. Trimming cost V 3 bases and J 2 bases, with 10 bases left between them. This CDR3 has 15 residues. Here the CDR3 DNA reads TGCGCCAGCAGCCAGGGCAGGGCAAACACCGGGGAGCTGTTTTTT. The encoded protein is CASSQGRANTGELFF.

This clonotype occurred a few times. This chain uses TRBV5-6 with TRBJ2-5; 9 bases line up with TRBD1. The ends lost 0 bases at V and 5 bases at J; junction bases unmatched: 11. CDR1 and CDR2 (germline): SGHDT, YYEEEE. This CDR3 region has 17 residues. The CDR3 sequence: CASSLERGYRGLETQYF. CDR3 DNA sequence: TGTGCCAGCAGCTTGGAGAGGGGATACAGGGGGCTGGAGACCCAGTACTTC.

The chain combines TRBV12-3 or TRBV12-4 with TRBJ2-2; TRBD1 agrees at 10 bases. J gave up 6 bases and V 6 bases, and 7 bases lay outside the gene matches. The CDR3 loop spans 15 amino acids. CDR3 sequence (DNA): TGTGCCAGCAGCCGCGGGACAGGGGAATCCGGGGAGCTGTTTTTT. As protein: CASSRGTGESGELFF.